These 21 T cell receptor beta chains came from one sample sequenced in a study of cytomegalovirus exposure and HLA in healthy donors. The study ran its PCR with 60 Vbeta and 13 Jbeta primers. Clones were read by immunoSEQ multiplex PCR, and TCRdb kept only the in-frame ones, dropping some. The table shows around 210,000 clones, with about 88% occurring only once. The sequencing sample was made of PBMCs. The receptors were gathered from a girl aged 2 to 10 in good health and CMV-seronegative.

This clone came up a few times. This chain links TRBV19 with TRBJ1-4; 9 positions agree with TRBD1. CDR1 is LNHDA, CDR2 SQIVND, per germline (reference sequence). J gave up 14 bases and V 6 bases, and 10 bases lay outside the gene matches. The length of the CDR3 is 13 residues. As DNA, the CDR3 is TGTGCCAGTAGACGGACAGGGGATTATGGGCTGTTTTTT. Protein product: CASRRTGDYGLFF.

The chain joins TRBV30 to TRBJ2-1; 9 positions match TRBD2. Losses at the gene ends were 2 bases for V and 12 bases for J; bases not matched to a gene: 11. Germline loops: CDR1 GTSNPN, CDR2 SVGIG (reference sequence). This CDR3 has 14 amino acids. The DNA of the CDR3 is TGTGCCTGGAGTAGGGTAGCGGGAGCAGGACGGCAGTTCTTC. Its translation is CAWSRVAGAGRQFF.

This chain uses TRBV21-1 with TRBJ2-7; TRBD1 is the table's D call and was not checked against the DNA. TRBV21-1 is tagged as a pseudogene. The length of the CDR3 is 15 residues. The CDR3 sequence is CASSKAGTGEYEQYF. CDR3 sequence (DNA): TGTGCCAGCAGCAAAGCCGGGACAGGGGAGTACGAGCAGTACTTC.

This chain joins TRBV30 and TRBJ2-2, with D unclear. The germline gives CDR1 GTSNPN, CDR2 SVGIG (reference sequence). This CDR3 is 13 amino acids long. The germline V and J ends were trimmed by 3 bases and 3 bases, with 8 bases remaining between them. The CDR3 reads CAWRAGYTGELFF. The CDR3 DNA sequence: TGTGCCTGGAGGGCAGGATACACCGGGGAGCTGTTTTTT.

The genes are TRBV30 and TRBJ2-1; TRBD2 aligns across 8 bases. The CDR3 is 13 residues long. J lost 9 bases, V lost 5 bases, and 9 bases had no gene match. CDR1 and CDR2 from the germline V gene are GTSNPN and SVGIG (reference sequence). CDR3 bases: TGTGCCTGGGGCATCGGGGGGGCCAGTGAGCAGTTCTTC. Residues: CAWGIGGASEQFF.

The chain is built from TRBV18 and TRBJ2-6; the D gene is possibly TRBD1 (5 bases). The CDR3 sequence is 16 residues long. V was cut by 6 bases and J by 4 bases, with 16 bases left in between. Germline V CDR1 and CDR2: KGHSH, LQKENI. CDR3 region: CASSFRQLSGANVLTF. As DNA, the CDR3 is TGTGCCAGCTCGTTCAGACAGCTGTCCGGGGCCAACGTCCTGACTTTC.

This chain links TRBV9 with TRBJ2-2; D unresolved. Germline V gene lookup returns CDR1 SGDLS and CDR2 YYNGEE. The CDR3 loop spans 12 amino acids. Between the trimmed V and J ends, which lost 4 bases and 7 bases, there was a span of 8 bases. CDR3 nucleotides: TGTGCCAGCAGCTCCGTATACGGGGAGCTGTTTTTT. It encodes CASSSVYGELFF.

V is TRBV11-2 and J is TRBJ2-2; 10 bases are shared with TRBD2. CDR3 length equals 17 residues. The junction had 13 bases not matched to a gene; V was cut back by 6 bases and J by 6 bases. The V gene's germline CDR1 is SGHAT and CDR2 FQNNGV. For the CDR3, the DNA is TGTGCCAGCAGGGGCCTCCAGCGGGGGGGCCTCCCCGGGGAGCTGTTTTTT. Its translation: CASRGLQRGGLPGELFF.

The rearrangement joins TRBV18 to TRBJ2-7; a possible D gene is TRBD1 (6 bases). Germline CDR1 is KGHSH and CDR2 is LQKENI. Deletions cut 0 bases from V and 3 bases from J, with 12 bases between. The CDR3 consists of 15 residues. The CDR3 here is CASSPPTGPYYEQYF. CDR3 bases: TGTGCCAGCTCACCACCGACAGGACCCTACTACGAGCAGTACTTC.

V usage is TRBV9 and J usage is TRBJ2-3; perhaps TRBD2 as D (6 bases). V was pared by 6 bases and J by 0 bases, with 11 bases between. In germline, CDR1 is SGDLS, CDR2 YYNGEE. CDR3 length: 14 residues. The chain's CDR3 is CASNPRESTDTQYF. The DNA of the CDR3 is TGTGCCAGCAATCCTCGGGAGAGCACAGATACGCAGTATTTT.

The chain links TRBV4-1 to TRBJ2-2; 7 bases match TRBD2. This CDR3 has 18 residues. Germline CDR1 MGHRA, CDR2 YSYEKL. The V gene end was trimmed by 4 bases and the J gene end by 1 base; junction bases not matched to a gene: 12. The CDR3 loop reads CASSPGWAGGGNTGELFF. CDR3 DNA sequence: TGCGCCAGCAGCCCAGGATGGGCTGGGGGGGGGAACACCGGGGAGCTGTTTTTT.

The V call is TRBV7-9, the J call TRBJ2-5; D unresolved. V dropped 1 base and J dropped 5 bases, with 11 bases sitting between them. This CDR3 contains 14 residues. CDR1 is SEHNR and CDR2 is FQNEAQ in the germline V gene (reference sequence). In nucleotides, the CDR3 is TGTGCCAGCAGCTTAGTTGCCCTAGACGAGACCCAGTACTTC. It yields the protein CASSLVALDETQYF.

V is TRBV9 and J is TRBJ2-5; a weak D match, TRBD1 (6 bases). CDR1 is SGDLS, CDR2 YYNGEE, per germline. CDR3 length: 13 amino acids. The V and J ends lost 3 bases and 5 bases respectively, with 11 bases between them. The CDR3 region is CASSAGQSETQYF. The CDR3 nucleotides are TGTGCCAGCAGCGCCGGACAGAGCGAGACCCAGTACTTC.

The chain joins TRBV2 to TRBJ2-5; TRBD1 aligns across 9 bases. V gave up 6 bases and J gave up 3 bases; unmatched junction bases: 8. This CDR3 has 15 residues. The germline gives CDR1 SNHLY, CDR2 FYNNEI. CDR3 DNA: TGTGCCAGCAGGGGACAGGGAATGAGTGAAGAGACCCAGTACTTC. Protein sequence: CASRGQGMSEETQYF.

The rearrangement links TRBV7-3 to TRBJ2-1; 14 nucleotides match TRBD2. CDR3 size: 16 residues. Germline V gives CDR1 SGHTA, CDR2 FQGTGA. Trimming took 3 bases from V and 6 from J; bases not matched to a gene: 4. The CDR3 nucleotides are TGTGCCAGCAGCTTGACTAGCGGGGGGGCCATCAATGAGCAGTTCTTC. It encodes CASSLTSGGAINEQFF.

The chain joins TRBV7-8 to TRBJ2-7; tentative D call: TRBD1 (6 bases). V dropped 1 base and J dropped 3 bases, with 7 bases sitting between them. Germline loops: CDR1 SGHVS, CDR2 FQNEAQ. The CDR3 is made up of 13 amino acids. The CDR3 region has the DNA TGTGCCAGCAGCTTAGGACAGGACTACGAGCAGTACTTC. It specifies CASSLGQDYEQYF.

The CDR3 spells CASSPTSGSPDTQYF. The DNA of the CDR3 is TGTGCCAGCAGCCCGACTAGCGGGAGCCCAGATACGCAGTATTTT. The rearrangement uses TRBV4-2 and TRBJ2-3; 12 nucleotides line up with TRBD2. The germline V gene has CDR1 LGHNA and CDR2 YNFKEQ. The CDR3 is made up of 15 amino acids. The J segment lost 4 bases and the V segment lost 4 bases, leaving 3 bases of the junction unmatched.

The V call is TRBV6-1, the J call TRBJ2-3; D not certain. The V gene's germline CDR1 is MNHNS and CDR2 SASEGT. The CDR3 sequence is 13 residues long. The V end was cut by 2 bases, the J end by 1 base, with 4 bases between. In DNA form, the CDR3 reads TGTGCCAGCAGTGAACAGGGCACAGATACGCAGTATTTT. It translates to CASSEQGTDTQYF.

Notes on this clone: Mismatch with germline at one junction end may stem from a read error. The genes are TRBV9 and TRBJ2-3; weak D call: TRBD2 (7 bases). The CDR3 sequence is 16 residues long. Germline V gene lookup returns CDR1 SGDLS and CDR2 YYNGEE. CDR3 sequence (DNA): TGTGCCAGCAGCGTAGTTGGGGGGGCCGACACAGGTACGCAGTATTTT. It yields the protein CASSVVGGADTGTQYF.

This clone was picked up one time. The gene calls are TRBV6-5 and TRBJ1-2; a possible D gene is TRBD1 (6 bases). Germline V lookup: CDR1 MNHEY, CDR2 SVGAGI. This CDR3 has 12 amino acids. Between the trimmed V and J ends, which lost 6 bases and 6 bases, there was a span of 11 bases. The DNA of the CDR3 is TGTGCCAGCAGCCCGACAGGCGATGGCTACACCTTC. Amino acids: CASSPTGDGYTF.

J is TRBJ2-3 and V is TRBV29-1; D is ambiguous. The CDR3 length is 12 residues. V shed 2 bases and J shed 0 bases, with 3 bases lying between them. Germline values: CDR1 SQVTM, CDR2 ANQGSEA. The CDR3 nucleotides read TGCAGCGTTGAACAGAGCACAGATACGCAGTATTTT. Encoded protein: CSVEQSTDTQYF.